This is a list of T cell receptor beta chains from one sample in a study of T cell responses to AZD1222 COVID-19 vaccine. Assay used: immunoSEQ multiplex PCR; TCRdb lists only in-frame clones, some missing. This sample carries around 220,000 clones, about 94% of them seen once, and the ten largest clones take around 1.8%. The input for sequencing was peripheral blood, taken 28 days after the second dose of the MenACWY control vaccine. The source of these receptors is an adult who received the MenACWY meningococcal vaccine as a control. Each CDR3 is given with its conserved first and last residue. D genes are given only for firm matches. Only some rows state a clone size, as once, few, many or a class for expanded clones.

V gene: TRBV7-9
clone size: .
J gene: TRBJ1-3
D gene: .
CDR3 protein: CASSPPTGNTIYF
CDR3 DNA: TGTGCCAGCAGCCCACCTACGGGGAACACCATATATTTT

V gene: TRBV29-1
clone size: few
J gene: TRBJ1-3
D gene: .
CDR3 protein: CSVGGSSGNTIYF
CDR3 DNA: TGCAGCGTTGGCGGGAGCTCTGGAAACACCATATATTTT

V gene: TRBV29-1
clone size: .
J gene: TRBJ1-2
D gene: .
CDR3 protein: CSARDTYGYTF
CDR3 DNA: TGCAGCGCTCGGGACACCTATGGCTACACCTTC

V gene: TRBV21-1
clone size: .
J gene: TRBJ2-2
D gene: .
CDR3 protein: CASSKRGGGNTGELFF
CDR3 DNA: TGTGCCAGCAGCAAACGAGGGGGCGGTAACACCGGGGAGCTGTTTTTT

V gene: TRBV27
clone size: .
J gene: TRBJ1-5
D gene: TRBD1
CDR3 protein: CASSKYPNDRGNQPQHF
CDR3 DNA: TGTGCCAGCAGTAAATACCCCAACGACAGGGGGAATCAGCCCCAGCATTTT

V gene: TRBV7-6
clone size: once
J gene: TRBJ2-4
D gene: .
CDR3 protein: CASSPEGGLAKNIQYF
CDR3 DNA: TGTGCCAGCAGCCCTGAAGGCGGACTAGCCAAAAACATTCAGTACTTC

V gene: TRBV5-4
clone size: .
J gene: TRBJ2-1
D gene: TRBD2
CDR3 protein: CASSSASGSYNEQFF
CDR3 DNA: TGTGCCAGCAGCTCCGCTAGCGGGAGTTACAATGAGCAGTTCTTC

V gene: TRBV9
clone size: .
J gene: TRBJ2-3
D gene: .
CDR3 protein: CASSVVQSPPDTQYF
CDR3 DNA: TGTGCCAGCAGCGTAGTACAGTCTCCGCCAGATACGCAGTATTTT

V gene: TRBV9
clone size: .
J gene: TRBJ1-1
D gene: .
CDR3 protein: CASSVTALNTEAFF
CDR3 DNA: TGTGCCAGCAGCGTGACGGCTCTGAACACTGAAGCTTTCTTT

V gene: TRBV5-1
clone size: .
J gene: TRBJ2-6
D gene: .
CDR3 protein: CASSPSGANVLTF
CDR3 DNA: TGCGCCAGCAGCCCATCCGGGGCCAACGTCCTGACTTTC

V gene: TRBV19
clone size: .
J gene: TRBJ1-1
D gene: .
CDR3 protein: CASRYGGMNTEAFF
CDR3 DNA: TGTGCCAGTAGGTACGGGGGGATGAACACTGAAGCTTTCTTT

V gene: TRBV27
clone size: .
J gene: TRBJ2-7
D gene: TRBD2
CDR3 protein: CASREAGSGYEQYF
CDR3 DNA: TGTGCCAGCAGGGAAGCGGGGTCCGGGTACGAGCAGTACTTC

V gene: TRBV5-4
clone size: .
J gene: TRBJ2-2
D gene: TRBD2
CDR3 protein: CASSLGLAGNTGELFF
CDR3 DNA: TGTGCCAGCAGCTTGGGACTAGCGGGGAACACCGGGGAGCTGTTTTTT

V gene: TRBV15
clone size: .
J gene: TRBJ1-4
D gene: .
CDR3 protein: CATRAATNEKLFF
CDR3 DNA: TGTGCCACCAGGGCTGCAACTAATGAAAAACTGTTTTTT

V gene: TRBV27
clone size: .
J gene: TRBJ2-7
D gene: .
CDR3 protein: CASSEGGNRFQVEYF
CDR3 DNA: TGTGCCAGCAGCGAAGGGGGAAATAGGTTTCAGGTTGAGTACTTC

V gene: TRBV6-2/TRBV6-3
clone size: .
J gene: TRBJ1-2
D gene: TRBD1
CDR3 protein: CASSKQGAGGYTF
CDR3 DNA: TGTGCCAGCAGTAAACAGGGGGCAGGCGGCTACACCTTC

V gene: TRBV7-6
clone size: .
J gene: TRBJ2-3
D gene: .
CDR3 protein: CASSLPAASTDTQYF
CDR3 DNA: TGTGCCAGCAGTTTGCCAGCGGCTAGCACAGATACGCAGTATTTT

V gene: TRBV30
clone size: .
J gene: TRBJ2-7
D gene: .
CDR3 protein: CAWMRGGQYEQYF
CDR3 DNA: TGTGCCTGGATGCGTGGCGGGCAATACGAGCAGTACTTC

V gene: TRBV7-2
clone size: .
J gene: TRBJ1-5
D gene: .
CDR3 protein: CASSPGDSNQPQHF
CDR3 DNA: TGTGCCAGCAGCCCCGGGGACAGCAATCAGCCCCAGCATTTT

V gene: TRBV9
clone size: .
J gene: TRBJ1-1
D gene: .
CDR3 protein: CASSRGGKGTEAFF
CDR3 DNA: TGTGCCAGCAGTCGAGGGGGGAAGGGCACTGAAGCTTTCTTT

V gene: TRBV6-5
clone size: once
J gene: TRBJ1-1
D gene: .
CDR3 protein: CASSYGGGGAYTEAFF
CDR3 DNA: TGTGCCAGCAGTTACGGGGGAGGGGGGGCGTACACTGAAGCTTTCTTT

V gene: TRBV7-9
clone size: .
J gene: TRBJ2-3
D gene: .
CDR3 protein: CASIDASQRSEDTQYF
CDR3 DNA: TGTGCCAGCATCGATGCATCTCAGCGGTCCGAAGATACGCAGTATTTT

V gene: TRBV4-2
clone size: .
J gene: TRBJ2-1
D gene: TRBD2
CDR3 protein: CASSQVGLAVEQFF
CDR3 DNA: TGTGCCAGCAGCCAAGTAGGACTAGCAGTAGAGCAGTTCTTC

V gene: TRBV7-8
clone size: .
J gene: TRBJ1-2
D gene: .
CDR3 protein: CASSLTGSDGYTF
CDR3 DNA: TGTGCCAGCAGCTTAACGGGATCCGATGGCTACACCTTC

V gene: TRBV30
clone size: .
J gene: TRBJ1-1
D gene: .
CDR3 protein: CAWSYQGGAEAFF
CDR3 DNA: TGTGCCTGGAGTTACCAGGGTGGCGCTGAAGCTTTCTTT

V gene: TRBV7-7
clone size: .
J gene: TRBJ2-3
D gene: .
CDR3 protein: CASSLGHSKGTDTQYF
CDR3 DNA: TGTGCTAGCAGCTTAGGACATAGCAAGGGGACAGATACGCAGTATTTT

V gene: TRBV7-2
clone size: .
J gene: TRBJ2-1
D gene: TRBD2
CDR3 protein: CASSFSGTSGRNEQFF
CDR3 DNA: TGTGCCAGCAGCTTCTCCGGGACTAGCGGGAGGAATGAGCAGTTCTTC